The 15 T cell receptor beta chains listed next were all sequenced from one sample in a study of CD8+ T cells in alopecia areata. Documented treatment: oral pan-JAK inhibitor, 5-10 mg twice daily. Extracted RNA was reverse transcribed, and the resulting cDNA served as sequencing template. TCRdb's copy holds only in-frame clones and misses some; the assay was immunoSEQ multiplex PCR. The sample has approximately 210,000 clones, around 65% seen once. This material consisted of CD4+ T cells sorted from blood, taken at week 4, from a patient treated with tofacitinib. These TCRs come from a human donor with alopecia areata.

The V and J genes are TRBV7-9 and TRBJ2-1, with TRBD1 matching 12 bases. This CDR3 spans 16 amino acids. J gave up 7 bases and V 5 bases, and 9 bases lay outside the gene matches. The germline V gene encodes CDR1 SEHNR and CDR2 FQNEAQ (reference sequence). Written as DNA, the CDR3 is TGTGCCAGCAGCCAGCAGGGACAGGGGGCGCGGAATGAGCAGTTCTTC. Protein sequence: CASSQQGQGARNEQFF.

This clone was picked up one time. Other DNA sequences of this sample code for an identical CDR3. The CDR3 spells CASSLTVSTDTQYF. The CDR3 DNA sequence: TGTGCCAGCAGCTTGACAGTTTCCACAGATACGCAGTATTTT. The rearrangement uses TRBV7-2 and TRBJ2-3; perhaps TRBD1 as D (5 bases). V was trimmed by 3 bases and J by 2 bases, leaving 9 bases between them. CDR3 size: 14 residues. Germline V gene lookup returns CDR1 SGHTA and CDR2 FQGNSA. The whole variable domain, remainder taken from reference TRBV7-2 and TRBJ2-3, is GAGVSQSPSNKVTEKGKDVELRCDPISGHTALYWYRQSLGQGLEFLIYFQGNSAPDKSGLPSDRFSAERTGGSVSTLTIQRTQQEDSAVYLCASSLTVSTDTQYFGPGTRLTVL.

This clone was recorded once. The chain uses TRBV7-2 and TRBJ2-5; D perhaps matches TRBD2 (5 bases). From germline, CDR1 is SGHTA and CDR2 FQGNSA. V dropped 4 bases and J dropped 5 bases, with 17 bases sitting between them. This CDR3 region has 15 residues. CDR3 sequence reads: CASSSSTSSLETQYF. In DNA, the CDR3 is TGTGCCAGCAGCTCTTCCACTAGTTCACTTGAGACCCAGTACTTC.

The rearrangement links TRBV5-6 to TRBJ1-3; tentative D call: TRBD1 (5 bases). Germline V lookup: CDR1 SGHDT, CDR2 YYEEEE. V shed 7 bases and J shed 3 bases, with 14 bases lying between them. The CDR3 covers 14 residues. The CDR3, as DNA: TGTGCCAGCGAGCACGGGACGGTTGGAAACACCATATATTTT. Translated, it gives CASEHGTVGNTIYF.

With regard to this clone: The same CDR3 is also encoded by other DNA sequences in this sample. The chain links TRBV29-1 to TRBJ2-5; 7 bases agree with TRBD2. V was clipped by 5 bases and J by 3 bases; unmatched bases: 0. CDR1 SQVTM and CDR2 ANQGSEA come from the germline V gene. There are 11 residues in the CDR3. This chain's CDR3 is CSVRGEETQYF. CDR3 coding DNA: TGCAGCGTTCGGGGGGAAGAGACCCAGTACTTC.

This clone was seen only once. The rearrangement joins TRBV4-1 to TRBJ2-3; D is possibly TRBD1 (5 bases). Between the trimmed V and J ends, which lost 1 base and 4 bases, there was a span of 15 bases. This CDR3 contains 16 residues. The germline V gene has CDR1 MGHRA and CDR2 YSYEKL. CDR3 coding DNA: TGCGCCAGCAGCCAAGCCCCCACAGGACGGTCAGATACGCAGTATTTT. Its protein product is CASSQAPTGRSDTQYF.

This rearrangement joins TRBV30 to TRBJ2-6; 9 bases are a match to TRBD1. Germline CDR1 and CDR2: GTSNPN and SVGIG (reference sequence). CDR3 size: 16 residues. J gave up 0 bases and V 5 bases, and 5 bases lay outside the gene matches. The CDR3 sequence: CAWSGTGLSGANVLTF. CDR3 bases: TGTGCCTGGTCCGGGACAGGGCTCTCTGGGGCCAACGTCCTGACTTTC.

In DNA, the CDR3 is TGCAGCGTTGTTCATGGGGGGCACTCCTACAATGAGCAGTTCTTC. Its protein product is CSVVHGGHSYNEQFF. The genes are TRBV29-1 and TRBJ2-1; D is perhaps TRBD1 or TRBD2 (6 bases each). The CDR3 sequence is 15 residues long. CDR1 is SQVTM, CDR2 ANQGSEA, per germline. Trimming cost V 4 bases and J 0 bases, with 13 bases left between them.

This clone has just a few counts. The chain has TRBV7-2 and TRBJ2-1, with TRBD1 matching over 8 bases. The CDR3 is 15 amino acids. Germline V gives CDR1 SGHTA, CDR2 FQGNSA. Germline trimming cut 4 bases from V and 3 bases from J; bases unmatched to any gene: 5. Here the CDR3 reads CASSWTGTGYNEQFF. The DNA of the CDR3 is TGTGCCAGCAGCTGGACCGGGACAGGCTACAATGAGCAGTTCTTC.

V usage is TRBV7-9 and J usage is TRBJ1-6; D is ambiguous. V lost 7 bases, J lost 7 bases, and 14 bases lay in between. This CDR3 contains 14 residues. Germline V lookup: CDR1 SEHNR, CDR2 FQNEAQ (reference sequence). As DNA, the CDR3 is TGTGCCAGCAACCCTGCCTCCTGGAATTCACCCCTCCACTTT. It specifies CASNPASWNSPLHF.

This clone was observed a handful of times. Written as DNA, the CDR3 is TGTGCCAGGAGCAGTGCTAACTATGGCTACACCTTC. Residues: CARSSANYGYTF. V and J are TRBV6-7 and TRBJ1-2; the D is unclear. TRBV6-7 is an open reading frame, and its role is uncertain. V was trimmed by 9 bases and J by 0 bases, leaving 8 bases between them. CDR3 size: 12 residues.

V usage is TRBV6-5 and J usage is TRBJ2-7, with D possibly being TRBD1 (6 bases). Trimming took off 5 bases at V and 7 bases at J, with 18 bases between the two ends. The CDR3 is made up of 14 amino acids. Germline V CDR1 and CDR2: MNHEY, SVGAGI. CDR3 loop: CASSGTLPGHEQYF. In DNA, the CDR3 is TGTGCCAGCAGTGGTACGCTGCCGGGACATGAGCAGTACTTC.

For this clone: Other nucleotide sequences in the sample specify the same CDR3. This chain joins TRBV29-1 and TRBJ1-5; tentatively, D is TRBD1 (6 bases). The CDR3 spans 12 residues. V shed 0 bases and J shed 6 bases, with 6 bases lying between them. Per germline, CDR1 SQVTM and CDR2 ANQGSEA. In DNA form, the CDR3 reads TGCAGCGTTGAAGACAGGGGTCAGCCCCAGCATTTT. It encodes CSVEDRGQPQHF.

This clone was detected only a few times. J is TRBJ2-3 and V is TRBV6-5; 14 bases are shared with TRBD2. The length of the CDR3 is 13 residues. J lost 5 bases, V lost 8 bases, and 0 bases had no gene match. From germline, CDR1 is MNHEY and CDR2 SVGAGI. CDR3 bases: TGTGCCAGCGGACTAGCGGGGGGAGATACGCAGTATTTT. Protein product: CASGLAGGDTQYF.

V usage is TRBV7-9 and J usage is TRBJ2-1; D perhaps matches TRBD2 (5 bases). The CDR3 is made up of 12 amino acids. The germline V gene has CDR1 SEHNR and CDR2 FQNEAQ (reference sequence). The germline V and J ends were trimmed by 7 bases and 7 bases, with 11 bases remaining between them. CDR3 bases: TGTGCCAGCAAGCTACTAGAGAATGAGCAGTTCTTC. Its protein product is CASKLLENEQFF.